The 27 T cell receptor beta chains presented below share a single source sample, sequenced in a study of CD4 T cells in relation to SARS-CoV-2 and coronaviruses. CD4+ T cells from unexposed donors were obtained before the COVID-19 pandemic (2011-2018). After ten to eleven days of culture, CD4+ T cells were isolated. Clones were sequenced by immunoSEQ multiplex PCR, and TCRdb holds only the in-frame ones, with some missing. Here the sample spans about 27,000 clones, roughly 66% being singletons. Which antigens these TCRs recognize remains unknown. Sequenced input: CD4+ T cells from PBMCs, cultured in vitro. These receptors all come from a human donor in good health.

The sample holds one count of this clone. The chain combines TRBV4-3 with TRBJ2-7, with TRBD2 matching over 9 bases. The CDR3 spans 15 residues. Trimming removed 0 bases from V and 7 bases from J; junction bases left unmatched: 7. Germline CDR1 and CDR2: LGHNA and YSLEER. CDR3 sequence (DNA): TGCGCCAGCAGCCAAGATCTCGCGGGGGGGCGAGAGCAGTACTTC. Protein: CASSQDLAGGREQYF.

The DNA of the CDR3 is TGCGCCAGCAGCCCCGGGGGGCCCAACTCTGGGGCCAACGTCCTGACTTTC. Translation: CASSPGGPNSGANVLTF. The rearrangement joins TRBV5-1 to TRBJ2-6, with a tentative D call TRBD2 (7 bases). This CDR3 contains 17 residues. V lost 4 bases, J lost 0 bases, and 14 bases lay in between. Germline V CDR1 and CDR2: SGHRS, YFSETQ.

This clone was seen more than once but under ten times. This chain connects TRBV11-3 to TRBJ2-1; TRBD2 is a possible D gene (5 bases). This CDR3 comprises 14 residues. Germline assignment: CDR1 SGHNT and CDR2 YENEEA. The germline V and J ends were trimmed by 2 bases and 5 bases, with 10 bases remaining between them. The CDR3 protein is CASSLRPGDNEQFF. CDR3 nucleotides: TGTGCCAGCAGCTTAAGACCCGGGGACAATGAGCAGTTCTTC. The full variable domain, in which reference TRBV11-3 and TRBJ2-1 provide the parts outside the CDR3, is EAGVVQSPRYKIIEKKQPVAFWCNPISGHNTLYWYLQNLGQGPELLIRYENEEAVDDSQLPKDRFSAERLKGVDSTLKIQPAELGDSAVYLCASSLRPGDNEQFFGPGTRLTVL.

V and J are TRBV9 and TRBJ2-3; tentatively, D is TRBD1 or TRBD2 (5 bases each). V was cut by 0 bases and J by 1 base, with 12 bases left in between. Germline CDR1 is SGDLS and CDR2 is YYNGEE. The CDR3 runs 16 residues. The CDR3 DNA is TGTGCCAGCAGCGTAGGGGGACGACACGGCACAGATACGCAGTATTTT. Translating gives CASSVGGRHGTDTQYF.

This rearrangement joins TRBV4-2 to TRBJ2-1, with 10 bases identical to TRBD2. Germline V lookup: CDR1 LGHNA, CDR2 YNFKEQ. This CDR3 region has 16 residues. Germline trimming cut 1 base from V and 0 bases from J; bases unmatched to any gene: 0. Written as DNA, the CDR3 is TGTGCCAGCAGCCAAGTAGCGGGGGGCTCCTACAATGAGCAGTTCTTC. It codes for CASSQVAGGSYNEQFF.

The chain combines TRBV12-3 or TRBV12-4 with TRBJ2-7, with 7 bases aligning to TRBD1. This CDR3 is 13 amino acids long. Trimming took 7 bases from V and 6 from J; bases not matched to a gene: 9. CDR3 sequence (DNA): TGTGCCAGCAACTTCGGACAGGTGGCCGAGCAGTACTTC. The encoded protein is CASNFGQVAEQYF.

The rearrangement uses TRBV5-8 and TRBJ2-3; 11 bases line up with TRBD1. This CDR3 comprises 15 residues. Trimming cost V 4 bases and J 3 bases; bases outside gene matches: 4. From germline, CDR1 is SGHTS and CDR2 YDEGEE. The chain's CDR3 is CASSPGDRGTDTQYF. CDR3 sequence (DNA): TGTGCCAGCAGCCCGGGGGACAGGGGGACAGATACGCAGTATTTT.

This clone was counted a single time. The rearrangement joins TRBV6-5 to TRBJ2-5; 14 bases are a match to TRBD2. The CDR3 is 14 residues long. Germline-derived CDR1 and CDR2 are MNHEY and SVGAGI. The J segment lost 5 bases and the V segment lost 5 bases, leaving 1 base of the junction unmatched. As DNA, the CDR3 is TGTGCCAGCAGTCGACTAGCGGGAGGGGAGACCCAGTACTTC. Translated: CASSRLAGGETQYF.

The chain recombines TRBV19 with TRBJ2-7; D gene uncertain. Between the trimmed V and J ends, which lost 4 bases and 4 bases, there was a span of 5 bases. The CDR3 is made up of 11 amino acids. In germline, CDR1 is LNHDA, CDR2 SQIVND (reference sequence). The CDR3 DNA reads TGTGCCAGTAGTACAGAGTACGAGCAGTACTTC. It translates to CASSTEYEQYF.

The chain links TRBV7-9 to TRBJ2-7, with 8 bases aligning to TRBD2. Trimming removed 1 base from V and 3 bases from J; junction bases left unmatched: 5. This CDR3 contains 15 residues. The germline V gene has CDR1 SEHNR and CDR2 FQNEAQ (reference sequence). The CDR3 here is CASSLVRGDGYEQYF. The CDR3 DNA sequence: TGTGCCAGCAGCTTAGTGCGGGGGGACGGCTACGAGCAGTACTTC.

This clone was observed once. The chain recombines TRBV7-2 with TRBJ2-7, with 10 bases aligning to TRBD2. Germline V gene lookup returns CDR1 SGHTA and CDR2 FQGNSA. V gave up 3 bases and J gave up 5 bases; unmatched junction bases: 10. The CDR3 covers 16 residues. The CDR3 nucleotides read TGTGCCAGCAGCTTCCGTCGGAGCGGGAGGGCGAACGAGCAGTACTTC. Its protein is CASSFRRSGRANEQYF.

In this sample, this clone turned up a few times. The chain combines TRBV27 with TRBJ2-7; 15 nucleotides align to TRBD2. The CDR3 runs to 14 residues. CDR1 MNHEY and CDR2 SMNVEV come from the germline V gene (reference sequence). The junction had 3 bases not matched to a gene; V was cut back by 6 bases and J by 6 bases. Here the CDR3 reads CASRGLAGGFEQYF. Here the CDR3 DNA reads TGTGCCAGCAGAGGACTAGCGGGAGGGTTCGAGCAGTACTTC.

The gene calls are TRBV4-1 and TRBJ2-2, with 11 bases lining up with TRBD2. CDR3 length: 15 residues. Germline trimming cut 4 bases from V and 6 bases from J; bases unmatched to any gene: 4. The V gene's germline CDR1 is MGHRA and CDR2 YSYEKL. Here the CDR3 DNA reads TGCGCCAGCAGCCCAACTAGCGGGAGACCCGGGGAGCTGTTTTTT. Protein sequence: CASSPTSGRPGELFF.

The chain joins TRBV6-1 to TRBJ2-7; D possibly matches TRBD1 or TRBD2 (6 bases each). The CDR3 loop spans 14 amino acids. The germline V and J ends were trimmed by 6 bases and 2 bases, with 14 bases remaining between them. Per germline, CDR1 MNHNS and CDR2 SASEGT. The CDR3 region has the DNA TGTGCCAGCAGCCGGGGGACACCCCCCTACGAGCAGTACTTC. Protein product: CASSRGTPPYEQYF.

The V and J genes are TRBV4-1 and TRBJ2-3; D remains unclear. This CDR3 is 14 amino acids long. The V end lost 4 bases, the J end lost 5 bases, and 13 bases lay between the germline ends. CDR1 and CDR2 from the germline V gene are MGHRA and YSYEKL. The CDR3 nucleotides are TGCGCCAGCAGCCCACTTCGGGTAGAAGATACGCAGTATTTT. Encoded protein: CASSPLRVEDTQYF.

This clone was detected only a few times. V is TRBV28 and J is TRBJ1-5, with a possible D match to TRBD1 (5 bases). The CDR3 is 17 amino acids. The germline V gene has CDR1 MDHEN and CDR2 SYDVKM. Trimming took 6 bases from V and 2 from J, leaving 20 bases between them. For the CDR3, the DNA is TGTGCCAGCAGCCAGGGACGGGGGGTTTTGCGCAATCAGCCCCAGCATTTT. Translation gives CASSQGRGVLRNQPQHF.

This clone appeared once. The chain links TRBV21-1 to TRBJ1-1. TRBV21-1 is recorded as a pseudogene. The CDR3 runs 18 residues. CDR3 residues: CASSKKGPLDRVDTEAFF. DNA of the CDR3: TGTGCCAGCAGCAAGAAAGGGCCTCTAGATAGAGTGGACACTGAAGCTTTCTTT.

V gene TRBV2 combines with J gene TRBJ1-5; tentatively, D is TRBD1 (6 bases). Germline-derived CDR1 and CDR2 are SNHLY and FYNNEI. Trimming cost V 7 bases and J 2 bases, with 21 bases left between them. The CDR3 length is 17 residues. CDR3: CASTRDGGARGNQPQHF. The DNA of the CDR3 is TGTGCCAGCACTCGTGACGGGGGGGCCAGGGGCAATCAGCCCCAGCATTTT.

V is TRBV5-1 and J is TRBJ2-3; D is perhaps TRBD2 (6 bases). Trimming pared 0 bases from V and 2 bases from J, leaving 13 bases between. Germline CDR1 reads SGHRS; CDR2 reads YFSETQ. This CDR3 has 16 residues. The CDR3 bases are TGCGCCAGCAGCTTGGGGTCTAGCGTAAACACAGATACGCAGTATTTT. Encoded protein: CASSLGSSVNTDTQYF.

CDR3 DNA: TGTGCCAGCTCACCGGGGCGGAACACCGGGGAGCTGTTTTTT. Amino acids: CASSPGRNTGELFF. This chain connects TRBV18 to TRBJ2-2; tentatively, D is TRBD1 (5 bases). Trimming stripped 3 bases from V and 1 base from J, with 6 bases between. The CDR3 consists of 14 residues. Per germline, CDR1 KGHSH and CDR2 LQKENI.

This clone was observed a few times. The chain links TRBV6-6 to TRBJ2-4, with 8 bases aligning to TRBD2. Germline CDR1 and CDR2: MNHNY and SVGAGI (reference sequence). V was clipped by 6 bases and J by 16 bases; unmatched bases: 14. The CDR3 is made up of 13 amino acids. Here the CDR3 DNA reads TGTGCCAGCAGCCCCATACGGGGGGGAGGGAACTACTTC. Its protein product is CASSPIRGGGNYF.

In this sample, this clone is hyperexpanded. The chain uses TRBV2 and TRBJ1-2; 9 bases map to TRBD1. The CDR3 extends over 16 amino acids. Per the germline V gene, CDR1 is SNHLY and CDR2 is FYNNEI. The trim removed 4 bases at V and 5 bases at J, leaving 11 bases unmatched. The CDR3 reads CASSAPGTGSIYGYTF. DNA for the CDR3: TGTGCCAGCAGTGCCCCCGGGACAGGGTCGATATATGGCTACACCTTC.

V gene TRBV2 combines with J gene TRBJ2-1; D is ambiguous. The V gene's germline CDR1 is SNHLY and CDR2 FYNNEI. The length of the CDR3 is 10 residues. V was pared by 4 bases and J by 9 bases, with 4 bases between. The CDR3, as DNA: TGTGCCAGCAGTGTCCTTGAGCAGTTCTTC. Translation: CASSVLEQFF.

This clone was counted only a few times. The rearrangement uses TRBV30 and TRBJ1-2; possibly TRBD1 for D (5 bases). Germline CDR1 is GTSNPN and CDR2 is SVGIG (reference sequence). V gave up 4 bases and J gave up 5 bases, with 11 bases separating them. The CDR3 covers 12 residues. The CDR3 loop reads CAWNTGAYGYTF. The CDR3 DNA is TGTGCCTGGAACACCGGGGCTTATGGCTACACCTTC.

The chain joins TRBV6-5 to TRBJ1-5; 9 bases fit TRBD1. This CDR3 has 15 amino acids. J gave up 4 bases and V 0 bases, and 1 base lay outside the gene matches. Germline V gives CDR1 MNHEY, CDR2 SVGAGI. The CDR3 spells CASSYSGTGNQPQHF. The CDR3 DNA reads as TGTGCCAGCAGTTACTCCGGGACAGGGAATCAGCCCCAGCATTTT.

The chain joins TRBV3-1 (or the pseudogene TRBV3-2) to TRBJ2-2, with a tentative D call TRBD2 (6 bases). The V gene lost 1 base and the J gene lost 4 bases, with 10 bases spanning the gap. The CDR3 is 15 residues long. CDR1 is LGHDT and CDR2 is YNNKEL in the germline V gene (reference sequence). The CDR3 DNA sequence: TGTGCCAGCAGCCAAGCGGGGGAATCCACCGGGGAGCTGTTTTTT. Amino acids: CASSQAGESTGELFF.

The chain recombines TRBV12-5 with TRBJ2-5, with 11 bases identical to TRBD2. The CDR3 is 16 amino acids. Trimming cost V 3 bases and J 2 bases; bases outside gene matches: 5. CDR1 is LGHNT, CDR2 FRNRAP, per germline. The CDR3 is CASGLGLAGGQETQYF. As DNA, the CDR3 is TGTGCTAGTGGTTTAGGCCTAGCGGGGGGTCAAGAGACCCAGTACTTC.